The T cell receptor (beta chain) described here comes from a study of STAT5B mutations in CD4+ large granular lymphocyte leukemia. Some clones are missing from TCRdb's copy, which holds only in-frame ones; the method was immunoSEQ multiplex PCR. The repertoire consists of 45,000 to 50,000 clones, with about 86% occurring once and the leading ten covering about 0.34%. From germline, CDR1 is GTSNPN and CDR2 SVGIG (reference sequence). The CDR3 spans 12 residues. V shed 3 bases and J 7 bases; nucleotides not matched to a gene: 2. This clone was counted between two and nine times. The chain combines TRBV30 with TRBJ1-2; 10 nucleotides align to TRBD1. Sequenced: CD4+ T cells from blood buffy coats. This sequence was found in a human donor in good health. CDR3 in DNA: TGTGCCTGGAGCGACAGGGGGCTTGGCTACACCTTC. As protein: CAWSDRGLGYTF.